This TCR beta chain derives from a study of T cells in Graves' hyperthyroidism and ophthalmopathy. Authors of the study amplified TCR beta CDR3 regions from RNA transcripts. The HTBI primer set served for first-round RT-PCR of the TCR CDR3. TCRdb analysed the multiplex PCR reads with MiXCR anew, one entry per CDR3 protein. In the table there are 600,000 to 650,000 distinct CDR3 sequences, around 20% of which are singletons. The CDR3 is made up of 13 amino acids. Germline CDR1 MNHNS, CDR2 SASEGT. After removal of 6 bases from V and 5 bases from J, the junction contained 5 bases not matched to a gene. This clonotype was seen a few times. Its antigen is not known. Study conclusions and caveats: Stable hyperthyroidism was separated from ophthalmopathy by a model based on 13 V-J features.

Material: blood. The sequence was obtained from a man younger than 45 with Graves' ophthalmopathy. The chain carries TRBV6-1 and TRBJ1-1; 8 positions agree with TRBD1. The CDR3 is CASRGDRRTEAFF. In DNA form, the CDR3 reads TGTGCCAGCAGGGGGGACAGGAGGACTGAAGCTTTCTTT.